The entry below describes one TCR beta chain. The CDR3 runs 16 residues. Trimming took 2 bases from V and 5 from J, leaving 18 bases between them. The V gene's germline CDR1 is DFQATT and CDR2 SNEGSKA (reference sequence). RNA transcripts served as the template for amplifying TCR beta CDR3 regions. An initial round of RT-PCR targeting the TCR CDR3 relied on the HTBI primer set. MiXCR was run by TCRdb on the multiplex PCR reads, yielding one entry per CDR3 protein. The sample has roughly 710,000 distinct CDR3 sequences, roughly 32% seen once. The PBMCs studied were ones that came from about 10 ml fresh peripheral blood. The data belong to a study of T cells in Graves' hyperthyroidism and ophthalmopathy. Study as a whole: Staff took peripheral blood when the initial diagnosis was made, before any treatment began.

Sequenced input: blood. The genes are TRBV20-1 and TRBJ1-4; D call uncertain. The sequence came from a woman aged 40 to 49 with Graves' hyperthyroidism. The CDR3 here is CSARPTPGRENEKLFF. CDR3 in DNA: TGCAGTGCTAGACCAACCCCGGGTAGGGAAAATGAAAAACTGTTTTTT.